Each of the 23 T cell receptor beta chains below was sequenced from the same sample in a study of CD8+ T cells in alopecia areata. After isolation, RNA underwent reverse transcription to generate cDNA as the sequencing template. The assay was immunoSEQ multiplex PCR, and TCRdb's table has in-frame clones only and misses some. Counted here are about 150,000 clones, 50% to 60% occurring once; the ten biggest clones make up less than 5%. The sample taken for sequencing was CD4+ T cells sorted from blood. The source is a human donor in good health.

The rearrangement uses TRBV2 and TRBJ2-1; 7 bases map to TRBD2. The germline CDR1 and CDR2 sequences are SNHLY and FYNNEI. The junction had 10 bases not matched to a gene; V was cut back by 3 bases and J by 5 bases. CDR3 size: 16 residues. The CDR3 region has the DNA TGTGCCAGCAGTGACGTCTGGCTAGCGGTTGACAATGAGCAGTTCTTC. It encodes CASSDVWLAVDNEQFF.

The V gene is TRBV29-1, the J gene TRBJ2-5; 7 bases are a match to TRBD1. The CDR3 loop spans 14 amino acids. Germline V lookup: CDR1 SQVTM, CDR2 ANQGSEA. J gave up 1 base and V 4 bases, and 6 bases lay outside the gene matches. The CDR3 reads CSVGGRQGQETQYF. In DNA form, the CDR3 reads TGCAGCGTTGGAGGGAGACAGGGCCAAGAGACCCAGTACTTC.

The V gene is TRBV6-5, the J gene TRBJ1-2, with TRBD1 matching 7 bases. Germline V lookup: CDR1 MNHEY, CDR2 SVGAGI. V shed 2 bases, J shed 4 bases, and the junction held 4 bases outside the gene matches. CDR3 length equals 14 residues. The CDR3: CASSYSRQGYGYTF. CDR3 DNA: TGTGCCAGCAGTTACAGTAGACAGGGCTATGGCTACACCTTC.

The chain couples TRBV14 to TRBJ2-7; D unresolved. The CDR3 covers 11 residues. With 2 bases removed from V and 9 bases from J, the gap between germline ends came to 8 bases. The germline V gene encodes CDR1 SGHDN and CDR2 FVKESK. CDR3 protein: CASSQWTGQYF. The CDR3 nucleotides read TGTGCCAGCAGCCAATGGACGGGGCAGTACTTC.

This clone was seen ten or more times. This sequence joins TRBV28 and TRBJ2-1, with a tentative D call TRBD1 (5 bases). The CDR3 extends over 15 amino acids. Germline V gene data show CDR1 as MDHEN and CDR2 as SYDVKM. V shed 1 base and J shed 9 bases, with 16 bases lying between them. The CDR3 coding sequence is TGTGCCAGCAGTTTATTGTTGCGCCGGCAGGGTGAGCAGTTCTTC. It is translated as CASSLLLRRQGEQFF.

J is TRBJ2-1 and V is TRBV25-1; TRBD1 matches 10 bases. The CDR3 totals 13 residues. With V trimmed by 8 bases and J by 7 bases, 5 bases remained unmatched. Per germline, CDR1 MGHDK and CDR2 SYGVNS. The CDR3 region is CASGGQGRNEQFF. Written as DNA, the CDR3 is TGTGCCAGCGGGGGACAGGGGAGGAATGAGCAGTTCTTC. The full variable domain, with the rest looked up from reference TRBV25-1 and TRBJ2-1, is EADIYQTPRYLVIGTGKKITLECSQTMGHDKMYWYQQDPGMELHLIHYSYGVNSTEKGDLSSESTVSRIRTEHFPLTLESARPSHTSQYLCASGGQGRNEQFFGPGTRLTVL.

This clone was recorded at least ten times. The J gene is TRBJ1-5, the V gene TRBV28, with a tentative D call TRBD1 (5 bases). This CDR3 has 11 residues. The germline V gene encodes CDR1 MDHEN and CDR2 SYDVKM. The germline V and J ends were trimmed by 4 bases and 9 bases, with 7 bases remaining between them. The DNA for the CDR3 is TGTGCCAGCAGTTGGAGGGGGCCCCAGCATTTT. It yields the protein CASSWRGPQHF.

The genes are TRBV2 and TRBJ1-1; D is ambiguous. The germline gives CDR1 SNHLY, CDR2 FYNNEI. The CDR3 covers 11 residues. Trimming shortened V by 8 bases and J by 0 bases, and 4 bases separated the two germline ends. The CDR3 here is CASWLNTEAFF. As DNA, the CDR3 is TGTGCCAGCTGGCTGAACACTGAAGCTTTCTTT.

This CDR3 is CASSRDRRHFYGYTF. CDR3 in DNA: TGTGCCAGCAGTCGGGACAGGCGACATTTCTATGGCTACACCTTC. This sequence joins TRBV28 and TRBJ1-2; 8 nucleotides match TRBD1. This CDR3 spans 15 amino acids. V was clipped by 5 bases and J by 4 bases; unmatched bases: 9. Germline CDR1 reads MDHEN; CDR2 reads SYDVKM.

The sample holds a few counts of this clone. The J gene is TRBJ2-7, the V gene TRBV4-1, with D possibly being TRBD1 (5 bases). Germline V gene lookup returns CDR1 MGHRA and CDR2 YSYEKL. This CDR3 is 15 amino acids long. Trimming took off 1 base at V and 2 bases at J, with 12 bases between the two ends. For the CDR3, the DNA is TGCGCCAGCAGCCAAGCCTCTCAGGGCCCCTACGAGCAGTACTTC. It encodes CASSQASQGPYEQYF.

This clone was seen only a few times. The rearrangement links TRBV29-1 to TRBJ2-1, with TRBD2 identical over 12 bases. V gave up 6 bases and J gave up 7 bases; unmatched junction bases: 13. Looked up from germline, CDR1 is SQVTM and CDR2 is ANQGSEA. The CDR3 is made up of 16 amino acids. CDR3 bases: TGCAGCGTGGACACGCTAGCGGGAGGGCCCTTTAATGAGCAGTTCTTC. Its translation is CSVDTLAGGPFNEQFF.

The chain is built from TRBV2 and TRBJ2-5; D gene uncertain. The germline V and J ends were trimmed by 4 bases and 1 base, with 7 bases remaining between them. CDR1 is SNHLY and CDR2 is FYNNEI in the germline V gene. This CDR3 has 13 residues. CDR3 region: CASSVGSQETQYF. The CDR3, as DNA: TGTGCCAGCAGTGTCGGCAGCCAAGAGACCCAGTACTTC.

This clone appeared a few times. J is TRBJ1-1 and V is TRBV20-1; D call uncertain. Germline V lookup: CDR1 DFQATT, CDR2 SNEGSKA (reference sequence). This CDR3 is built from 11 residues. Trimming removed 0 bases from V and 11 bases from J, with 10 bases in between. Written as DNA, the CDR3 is TGCAGTGCTAGAGACCCAAATACGGCTTTCTTT. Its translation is CSARDPNTAFF.

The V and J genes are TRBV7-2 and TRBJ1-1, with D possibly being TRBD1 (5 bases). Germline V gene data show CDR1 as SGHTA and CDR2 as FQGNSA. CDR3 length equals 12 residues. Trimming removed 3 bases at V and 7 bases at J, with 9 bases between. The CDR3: CASSFQGVEAFF. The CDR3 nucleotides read TGTGCCAGCAGCTTTCAGGGAGTTGAAGCTTTCTTT.

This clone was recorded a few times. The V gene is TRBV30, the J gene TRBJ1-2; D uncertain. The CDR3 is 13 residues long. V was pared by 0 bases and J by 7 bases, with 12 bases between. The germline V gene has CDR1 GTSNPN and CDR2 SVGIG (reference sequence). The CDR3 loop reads CAWSVGRAFGYTF. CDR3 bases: TGTGCCTGGAGTGTAGGTCGGGCTTTTGGCTACACCTTC.

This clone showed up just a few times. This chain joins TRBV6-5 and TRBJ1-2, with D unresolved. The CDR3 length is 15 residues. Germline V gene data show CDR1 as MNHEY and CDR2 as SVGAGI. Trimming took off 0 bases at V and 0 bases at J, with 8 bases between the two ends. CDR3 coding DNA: TGTGCCAGCAGTTACTCGGGTGTTTCTAACTATGGCTACACCTTC. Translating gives CASSYSGVSNYGYTF.

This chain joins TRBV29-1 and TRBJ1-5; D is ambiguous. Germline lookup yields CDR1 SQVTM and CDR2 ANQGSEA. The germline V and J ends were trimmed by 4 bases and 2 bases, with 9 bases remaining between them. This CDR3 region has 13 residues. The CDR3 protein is CSVGLDGNQPQHF. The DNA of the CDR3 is TGCAGCGTTGGATTGGATGGCAATCAGCCCCAGCATTTT.

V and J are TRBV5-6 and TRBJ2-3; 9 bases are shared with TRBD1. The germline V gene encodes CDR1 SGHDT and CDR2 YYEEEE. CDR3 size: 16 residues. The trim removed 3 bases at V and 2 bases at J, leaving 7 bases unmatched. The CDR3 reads CASSSGTGSYTDTQYF. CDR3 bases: TGTGCCAGCAGCTCCGGGACAGGGTCCTACACAGATACGCAGTATTTT.

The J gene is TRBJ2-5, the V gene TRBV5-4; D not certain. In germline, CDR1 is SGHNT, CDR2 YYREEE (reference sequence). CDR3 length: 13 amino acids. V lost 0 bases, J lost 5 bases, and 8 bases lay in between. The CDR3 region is CASSLVGLETQYF. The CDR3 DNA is TGTGCCAGCAGCTTGGTTGGGTTGGAGACCCAGTACTTC.

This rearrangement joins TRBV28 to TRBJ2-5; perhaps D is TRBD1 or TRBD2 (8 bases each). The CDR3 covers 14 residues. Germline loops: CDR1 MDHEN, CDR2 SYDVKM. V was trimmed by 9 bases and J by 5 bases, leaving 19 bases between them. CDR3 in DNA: TGTGCCAGTCAGGGGGCGGGAGGATATGAGACCCAGTACTTC. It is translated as CASQGAGGYETQYF.

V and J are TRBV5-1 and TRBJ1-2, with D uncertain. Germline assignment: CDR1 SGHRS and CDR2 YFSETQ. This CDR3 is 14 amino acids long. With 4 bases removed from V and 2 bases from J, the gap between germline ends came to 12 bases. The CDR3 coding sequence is TGCGCCAGCAGCGCCTGGGGTGTCAACTATGGCTACACCTTC. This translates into CASSAWGVNYGYTF.

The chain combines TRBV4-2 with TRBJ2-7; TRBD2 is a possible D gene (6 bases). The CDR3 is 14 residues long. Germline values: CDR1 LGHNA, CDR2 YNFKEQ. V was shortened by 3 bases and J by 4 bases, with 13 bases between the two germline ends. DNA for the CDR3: TGTGCCAGCAGCCATGCCGCAGCGGGTTACGAGCAGTACTTC. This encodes CASSHAAAGYEQYF.

As DNA, the CDR3 is TGTGCCAGCAGCTTCGGCAGGGGGGGTGATGGCTACACCTTC. The encoded protein is CASSFGRGGDGYTF. V and J are TRBV7-9 and TRBJ1-2; TRBD1 aligns across 7 bases. CDR1 and CDR2 (germline): SEHNR, FQNEAQ (reference sequence). V was pared by 3 bases and J by 6 bases, with 7 bases of the junction left unmatched. The CDR3 spans 14 residues.